The source of this TCR beta chain is a study of graft-versus-host responses after intestinal transplantation. On the study more broadly: Anti-thymocyte globulin was used for induction in all recipients, who then took tacrolimus and steroids for roughly 3 years. Study-wide findings and caveats: Early post-transplant falls in HvG clones accompanied the peak levels of circulating GvH clones. The authors found GvH clones in recipient marrow, some appearing first in ileum or blood.

About this clone: Its target is unknown.

Only in-frame clones appear in the TCRdb table, and some are missing; sequencing was by immunoSEQ multiplex PCR. The sample records fewer than 50,000 clones, 90% to 95% being singletons. Germline CDR1 and CDR2: SGHRS and YFSETQ. V was pared by 2 bases and J by 1 base, with 6 bases between. This CDR3 comprises 13 residues. Sequencing was performed on PBMCs, taken 524 days after transplant. The clonotype originates from a human patient who received an intestinal transplant, so some T cells may come from the graft donor. This chain uses TRBV5-1 with TRBJ2-5; D gene unclear. CDR3 in amino acids: CASSFLFQETQYF. The DNA for the CDR3 is TGCGCCAGCAGCTTTCTTTTCCAAGAGACCCAGTACTTC. The variable domain in full, completed from reference TRBV5-1 and TRBJ2-5, reads KAGVTQTPRYLIKTRGQQVTLSCSPISGHRSVSWYQQTPGQGLQFLFEYFSETQRNKGNFPGRFSGRQFSNSRSEMNVSTLELGDSALYLCASSFLFQETQYFGPGTRLLVL.